The sequence of this T cell receptor beta chain was determined in a study of blood T cell repertoires in COVID-19. Study at large: Specimens from acute and convalescent COVID-19 originated in the United States, Italy and Spain. The cDNA or gDNA used as material had been derived from T cells, B-cell-depleted T cells, or PBMCs.

As originally analysed: Estimated nucleated cell counts came from reference gene primer amplification. Assay: immunoSEQ multiplex PCR; the TCRdb copy retains only in-frame clones and omits some. V and J calls and clone size are as listed in that table; D and trimming were resolved from the DNA. The data show tens of thousands of clones, roughly 82% seen once. The CDR3 extends over 13 amino acids. Trimming left V 8 bases short and J 2 bases short, with 13 bases between. Germline-derived CDR1 and CDR2 are KGHSH and LQKENI. Material: peripheral blood. The J gene is TRBJ2-7, the V gene TRBV18; D is perhaps TRBD1 (6 bases). The TCR was taken from a woman older than 75 with acute or convalescent COVID-19. In DNA, the CDR3 is TGTGCCAGCACCCGACAGGAGGCCTACGAGCAGTACTTC. Protein product: CASTRQEAYEQYF.